What follows are 27 T cell receptor beta chains derived from one specimen sequenced in a study of blood T cells in healthy people across ages. A sample-barcoded 5' primer and a J-beta primer mix were used in a second PCR of roughly 6 to 11 cycles. TCRdb recomputed calls from the 5' RACE reads with MiXCR, one row per CDR3 protein. Of fewer than 2,000,000 distinct CDR3 sequences in the sample, roughly 30% are singletons; the top ten hold about 11%. What was sequenced was blood. These receptors originate from a woman younger than 45 in good health.

V gene TRBV25-1 combines with J gene TRBJ1-4; D may be TRBD1 (6 bases). This CDR3 is 15 amino acids long. Germline assignment: CDR1 MGHDK and CDR2 SYGVNS. Trimming removed 4 bases at V and 8 bases at J, with 17 bases between. CDR3 DNA sequence: TGTGCCAGCAGTGTAGGCAGGGGCGTAGAAGAAAAACTGTTTTTT. This translates into CASSVGRGVEEKLFF. Drawing the rest from reference TRBV25-1 and TRBJ1-4, the complete variable domain is EADIYQTPRYLVIGTGKKITLECSQTMGHDKMYWYQQDPGMELHLIHYSYGVNSTEKGDLSSESTVSRIRTEHFPLTLESARPSHTSQYLCASSVGRGVEEKLFFGSGTQLSVL.

This clonotype was seen a handful of times. The chain couples TRBV4-1 to TRBJ2-3; D is undetermined. Germline V gene lookup returns CDR1 MGHRA and CDR2 YSYEKL. Trimming took off 0 bases at V and 6 bases at J, with 10 bases between the two ends. CDR3 length: 14 amino acids. CDR3 residues: CASSQDKALDTQYF. The CDR3 bases are TGCGCCAGCAGCCAAGATAAGGCGCTGGATACGCAGTATTTT.

The table lists this clonotype with a few counts. The V gene is TRBV30, the J gene TRBJ2-1, with a weak D call TRBD2 (6 bases). The CDR3 spans 13 residues. V dropped 5 bases and J dropped 3 bases, with 11 bases sitting between them. Germline assignment: CDR1 GTSNPN and CDR2 SVGIG (reference sequence). CDR3 amino acids: CAWCPSDYNEQFF. DNA for the CDR3: TGTGCCTGGTGTCCTAGCGACTACAATGAGCAGTTCTTC.

The chain joins TRBV2 to TRBJ2-1; 8 bases are a match to TRBD2. V lost 4 bases to trimming and J lost 1 base; unmatched junction nucleotides: 9. Germline V gene sequence: CDR1 SNHLY, CDR2 FYNNEI. The CDR3 has 17 residues. The CDR3 is CASSGYTSGGSYNEQFF. The CDR3 nucleotides read TGTGCCAGCAGTGGCTATACTAGCGGTGGTTCCTACAATGAGCAGTTCTTC.

The chain recombines TRBV5-1 with TRBJ2-1; 8 bases match TRBD2. V shed 2 bases and J 7 bases; nucleotides not matched to a gene: 8. The CDR3 extends over 15 amino acids. The germline gives CDR1 SGHRS, CDR2 YFSETQ. The CDR3 DNA reads as TGCGCCAGCAGCTTTAGACCAGCGGGGGAAAATGAGCAGTTCTTC. Translation gives CASSFRPAGENEQFF.

The rearrangement joins TRBV20-1 to TRBJ2-3; 8 positions agree with TRBD2. There are 15 residues in the CDR3. The germline V gene encodes CDR1 DFQATT and CDR2 SNEGSKA (reference sequence). J was trimmed by 4 bases and V by 0 bases; bases with no gene match: 6. This CDR3 is CSARDSGSPSDTQYF. The CDR3 DNA sequence: TGCAGTGCTAGAGACAGCGGGAGCCCCTCAGATACGCAGTATTTT.

The rearrangement links TRBV5-6 to TRBJ1-4, with a weak D call TRBD1 (5 bases). V dropped 2 bases and J dropped 0 bases, with 8 bases sitting between them. The CDR3 is 15 residues long. Germline V CDR1 and CDR2: SGHDT, YYEEEE. Written as DNA, the CDR3 is TGTGCCAGCAGCTTCCTCAGGGCAACTAATGAAAAACTGTTTTTT. This codes for CASSFLRATNEKLFF.

This clonotype was counted ten times or more. This chain connects TRBV7-3 to TRBJ2-1, with D unresolved. CDR1 is SGHTA and CDR2 is FQGTGA in the germline V gene. V was clipped by 1 base and J by 9 bases, with 10 bases between them. The CDR3 consists of 13 residues. The CDR3 bases are TGTGCCAGCAGCTTAAATTTCTTTAGTGAGCAGTTCTTC. Amino acids: CASSLNFFSEQFF.

The rearrangement links TRBV18 to TRBJ2-6; tentatively, D is TRBD1 (5 bases). The germline CDR1 and CDR2 sequences are KGHSH and LQKENI. CDR3 length: 17 residues. V gave up 3 bases and J gave up 0 bases, with 12 bases separating them. DNA for the CDR3: TGTGCCAGCTCACCGCGGCAGGGAAGCTCTGGGGCCAACGTCCTGACTTTC. This translates into CASSPRQGSSGANVLTF. Full variable domain (outside the CDR3, taken from reference TRBV18 and TRBJ2-6): NAGVMQNPRHLVRRRGQEARLRCSPMKGHSHVYWYRQLPEEGLKFMVYLQKENIIDESGMPKERFSAEFPKEGPSILRIQQVVRGDSAAYFCASSPRQGSSGANVLTFGAGSRLTVL.

The chain is built from TRBV7-9 and TRBJ2-3; D is unclear. This CDR3 region has 17 residues. Germline V lookup: CDR1 SEHNR, CDR2 FQNEAQ (reference sequence). V shed 1 base and J shed 3 bases, with 17 bases lying between them. The CDR3 nucleotides read TGTGCCAGCAGCTTAGACAACAGAACCTCAAGGACAGATACGCAGTATTTT. It codes for CASSLDNRTSRTDTQYF.

The sample holds a few counts of this clonotype. The chain employs TRBV6-5 and TRBJ1-2; D might be TRBD1 (6 bases). Trimming pared 4 bases from V and 5 bases from J, leaving 17 bases between. Germline CDR1 and CDR2: MNHEY and SVGAGI. CDR3 length: 15 amino acids. CDR3 bases: TGTGCCAGCAGTTTCCCGGAGGAGGGGGTGTATGGCTACACCTTC. It codes for CASSFPEEGVYGYTF.

The rearrangement links TRBV30 to TRBJ1-5; D not certain. Germline assignment: CDR1 GTSNPN and CDR2 SVGIG (reference sequence). The V gene lost 8 bases and the J gene lost 5 bases, with 16 bases spanning the gap. The CDR3 consists of 13 residues. DNA for the CDR3: TGTGCCCGGTCGAGTCGGGAGGATCAGCCCCAGCATTTT. Translation gives CARSSREDQPQHF.

V and J are TRBV10-3 and TRBJ2-5; TRBD2 agrees at 12 bases. The germline V gene encodes CDR1 ENHRY and CDR2 SYGVKD. V was clipped by 4 bases and J by 4 bases; unmatched bases: 7. The CDR3 extends over 16 amino acids. CDR3 sequence: CAISGSSGGASETQYF. In DNA form, the CDR3 reads TGTGCCATCAGTGGGTCTAGCGGGGGGGCCTCAGAGACCCAGTACTTC.

The chain has TRBV20-1 and TRBJ2-7; 12 bases line up with TRBD1. The end of the DNA is better explained by TRBJ2-5, so the J call may be wrong. The germline V gene has CDR1 DFQATT and CDR2 SNEGSKA (reference sequence). This CDR3 is 16 amino acids long. Written as DNA, the CDR3 is TGCAGTGCTAGAGATACGGGACAGGGGGCGATTGAGACCCAGTACTTC. This encodes CSARDTGQGAIETQYF.

The chain combines TRBV14 with TRBJ1-4; TRBD1 is a possible D gene (5 bases). This CDR3 has 17 amino acids. CDR1 SGHDN and CDR2 FVKESK come from the germline V gene. V lost 1 base and J 8 bases, leaving 20 bases between the germline ends. CDR3 DNA: TGTGCCAGCAGCCAAGGCCTCCTTTATCTTGGGGGAGAAAAACTGTTTTTT. Residues: CASSQGLLYLGGEKLFF.

In this sample, this clonotype turned up a few times. This chain uses TRBV4-1 with TRBJ2-7; TRBD2 aligns across 7 bases. V lost 2 bases and J lost 0; bases outside the gene matches: 7. The germline V gene encodes CDR1 MGHRA and CDR2 YSYEKL. CDR3 length: 16 amino acids. CDR3 sequence reads: CASSQLPRGSSYEQYF. CDR3 coding DNA: TGCGCCAGCAGCCAACTACCGCGCGGGAGCTCCTACGAGCAGTACTTC.

The chain couples TRBV9 to TRBJ2-3; 9 positions agree with TRBD2. CDR1 is SGDLS and CDR2 is YYNGEE in the germline V gene. V was pared by 3 bases and J by 0 bases, with 8 bases of the junction left unmatched. CDR3 length equals 17 residues. This CDR3 reads CASSDRISGGSTDTQYF. DNA of the CDR3: TGTGCCAGCAGCGATCGGATTAGCGGGGGTAGCACAGATACGCAGTATTTT.

The chain recombines TRBV12-3 or TRBV12-4 with TRBJ2-3; D is undetermined. The germline V and J ends were trimmed by 6 bases and 4 bases, with 14 bases remaining between them. The CDR3 consists of 14 residues. CDR3 coding DNA: TGTGCCAGCAGCCCTATGGGGAAGGCAGATACGCAGTATTTT. Protein sequence: CASSPMGKADTQYF.

This clonotype came up a few times. This rearrangement joins TRBV7-2 to TRBJ2-7; either TRBD1 or TRBD2 may supply D (5 bases each). The length of the CDR3 is 15 residues. Germline V gene data show CDR1 as SGHTA and CDR2 as FQGNSA. The V end lost 5 bases, the J end lost 5 bases, and 19 bases lay between the germline ends. CDR3 nucleotides: TGTGCCAGCAGCCAACCCCGAGGGGAGTCCCACGAGCAGTACTTC. Encoded protein: CASSQPRGESHEQYF.

A few counts support this clonotype. V and J are TRBV29-1 and TRBJ2-5; the match to TRBD2 covers 11 bases. The length of the CDR3 is 15 residues. V lost 4 bases and J lost 2; bases outside the gene matches: 6. Germline V gene lookup returns CDR1 SQVTM and CDR2 ANQGSEA. The CDR3 spells CSVVLTSGDQETQYF. The DNA for the CDR3 is TGCAGCGTTGTCTTGACTAGCGGGGATCAAGAGACCCAGTACTTC.

The gene calls are TRBV20-1 and TRBJ2-3, with D maybe TRBD2 (6 bases). CDR3 length equals 16 residues. V was cut by 5 bases and J by 4 bases, with 22 bases left in between. The germline gives CDR1 DFQATT, CDR2 SNEGSKA (reference sequence). The CDR3 DNA sequence: TGCAGTGCTGAGGGAGGATCCCTTCCTGTCCCAGATACGCAGTATTTT. Its translation: CSAEGGSLPVPDTQYF.

The chain recombines TRBV29-1 with TRBJ2-5, with 9 bases aligning to TRBD2. The junction had 16 bases not matched to a gene; V was cut back by 6 bases and J by 11 bases. Germline V gene sequence: CDR1 SQVTM, CDR2 ANQGSEA. The CDR3 is 14 residues long. CDR3 sequence: CSVRGGGDYNEQYF. DNA of the CDR3: TGCAGCGTCAGGGGCGGGGGGGACTACAATGAGCAGTACTTC.

The V call is TRBV20-1, the J call TRBJ2-5, with D unclear. The DNA end is a closer match to TRBJ2-7, so the J assignment may be wrong. Per germline, CDR1 DFQATT and CDR2 SNEGSKA (reference sequence). This CDR3 has 14 residues. The CDR3 DNA is TGCAGTGCCAGTTTGCACATTCCGCGCTACGAGCAGTACTTC. It is translated as CSASLHIPRYEQYF.

The chain employs TRBV7-2 and TRBJ2-1; D unresolved. Germline values: CDR1 SGHTA, CDR2 FQGNSA. This CDR3 region has 13 residues. Trimming removed 1 base at V and 8 bases at J, with 9 bases between. The CDR3 here is CASSLGGDYEQFF. CDR3 in DNA: TGTGCCAGCAGCTTAGGGGGTGACTATGAGCAGTTCTTC. Based on the CDR3 plus reference TRBV7-2 and TRBJ2-1, the full variable domain is GAGVSQSPSNKVTEKGKDVELRCDPISGHTALYWYRQSLGQGLEFLIYFQGNSAPDKSGLPSDRFSAERTGGSVSTLTIQRTQQEDSAVYLCASSLGGDYEQFFGPGTRLTVL.

V gene TRBV6-1 combines with J gene TRBJ2-1, with D maybe TRBD2 (5 bases). V was trimmed by 4 bases and J by 10 bases, leaving 8 bases between them. This CDR3 is 11 amino acids long. The germline V gene encodes CDR1 MNHNS and CDR2 SASEGT. For the CDR3, the DNA is TGTGCCAGCAGTGCGGGGTGGGAGCAGTTCTTC. Translated, it gives CASSAGWEQFF.

A single count supports this clonotype. A junction boundary mismatches the germline segment, possibly from a read error. The rearrangement joins TRBV5-1 to TRBJ2-5; TRBD2 agrees at 11 bases. The CDR3 length is 15 residues. Germline-derived CDR1 and CDR2 are SGHRS and YFSETQ. The CDR3, as DNA: TGCGCCCGCAGAAGGACTAGCGGGTCCCAAGAGACCCAGTACTTC. Encoded protein: CARRRTSGSQETQYF.

The chain uses TRBV3-1 and TRBJ2-5; D ambiguous. Germline CDR1 reads LGHDT; CDR2 reads YNNKEL (reference sequence). CDR3 length: 12 amino acids. V was shortened by 10 bases and J by 12 bases, with 21 bases between the two germline ends. This CDR3 is CANSPNTGFEYF. CDR3 DNA sequence: TGTGCCAACAGTCCGAATACCGGCTTTGAGTACTTC.